A selection of T cell receptor beta chains follows, all from one sample in a study of CD8+ T cells in alopecia areata. Method: immunoSEQ multiplex PCR; TCRdb's copy keeps in-frame clones and lacks some. The sample has about 120,000 clones, approximately 49% seen once. Specimen: CD8+ T cells sorted from blood, collected at week 0. Every receptor here comes from a human donor with alopecia areata. The CDR3 runs from the conserved cysteine through the conserved F or W. D genes are given only for firm matches. Size tells how often a clone was seen (once, few, many) or the class of an expanded clone, and some rows leave it out.

D gene: .
V gene: TRBV6-5
clone size: .
CDR3 protein: CASSYQGDFAEQYF

D gene: .
V gene: TRBV5-1
clone size: few
CDR3 protein: CASSLDSAEETQYF

D gene: .
V gene: TRBV5-1
clone size: .
CDR3 protein: CASSLGPRLNTEAFF

D gene: .
V gene: TRBV4-1
clone size: .
CDR3 protein: CASSPAGLEEQFF

D gene: .
V gene: TRBV4-1
clone size: .
CDR3 protein: CASSPGAGTNQPQHF

D gene: .
V gene: TRBV5-4
clone size: .
CDR3 protein: CASSLAQPTNYGYTF

D gene: TRBD1
V gene: TRBV18
clone size: .
CDR3 protein: CASIATGAYEQYF

D gene: TRBD1
V gene: TRBV15
clone size: .
CDR3 protein: CATSRDGDRGAEDTQYF

D gene: TRBD2
V gene: TRBV5-6
clone size: .
CDR3 protein: CASSWLAGGPEQFF

D gene: TRBD1
V gene: TRBV5-6
clone size: .
CDR3 protein: CASSRRTGGRETQYF

D gene: TRBD1
V gene: TRBV29-1
clone size: .
CDR3 protein: CSASDRGHQPQHF

D gene: .
V gene: TRBV13
clone size: few
CDR3 protein: CASSTTQGNNSPLHF

D gene: TRBD1
V gene: TRBV27
clone size: .
CDR3 protein: CASSLGQLHTQYF

D gene: .
V gene: TRBV30
clone size: few
CDR3 protein: CAWSVGTEAFF

D gene: .
V gene: TRBV2
clone size: .
CDR3 protein: CASMPLLLGGQETQYF

D gene: TRBD1
V gene: TRBV10-2
clone size: many
CDR3 protein: CASSHSWDREQFF

D gene: .
V gene: TRBV9
clone size: .
CDR3 protein: CASSVGGRHHEQYF

D gene: .
V gene: TRBV7-8
clone size: .
CDR3 protein: CASSPDSGTEAFF

D gene: .
V gene: TRBV27
clone size: few
CDR3 protein: CASSYGGEGTDTQYF

D gene: .
V gene: TRBV29-1
clone size: .
CDR3 protein: CSVGFARGLAQNTEAFF

D gene: .
V gene: TRBV6-5
clone size: once
CDR3 protein: CASSYMPTSYNEQFF

D gene: .
V gene: TRBV30
clone size: .
CDR3 protein: CAWSDDGTYEQYF

D gene: .
V gene: TRBV6-9
clone size: .
CDR3 protein: CASSPLGEVTSRRPPLHF

D gene: .
V gene: TRBV4-1
clone size: .
CDR3 protein: CASSQRTSMNTEAFF

D gene: .
V gene: TRBV7-8
clone size: .
CDR3 protein: CASSLAGIQETQYF

D gene: .
V gene: TRBV30
clone size: .
CDR3 protein: CAWTEQSNSPLHF

D gene: TRBD2
V gene: TRBV4-2
clone size: .
CDR3 protein: CASSQVTSVYEQYF

D gene: .
V gene: TRBV9
clone size: .
CDR3 protein: CASSQFSRGTGELFF

D gene: .
V gene: TRBV7-9
clone size: .
CDR3 protein: CASSFLPKEVGNIQYF

D gene: TRBD1
V gene: TRBV7-9
clone size: .
CDR3 protein: CASSTGQGHYGYTF

D gene: TRBD1
V gene: TRBV5-1
clone size: .
CDR3 protein: CASSLDRAGGYGYTF

D gene: TRBD1
V gene: TRBV25-1
clone size: once
CDR3 protein: CASRGTARGTQYF

D gene: .
V gene: TRBV29-1
clone size: .
CDR3 protein: CSVEGSELVGYGELFF

D gene: .
V gene: TRBV9
clone size: .
CDR3 protein: CARPVREQFF

D gene: .
V gene: TRBV11-2
clone size: .
CDR3 protein: CASSSPRGRTSYNEQFF

D gene: .
V gene: TRBV29-1
clone size: .
CDR3 protein: CSATPGETGELFF

D gene: .
V gene: TRBV7-9
clone size: .
CDR3 protein: CASSLQGQETQYF

D gene: TRBD1
V gene: TRBV5-1
clone size: once
CDR3 protein: CASSAGQGHYEQYF

D gene: TRBD1
V gene: TRBV27
clone size: .
CDR3 protein: CATRERGRWDTQYF

D gene: .
V gene: TRBV5-4
clone size: once
CDR3 protein: CASSLHESGDYGYTF

D gene: TRBD2
V gene: TRBV30
clone size: few
CDR3 protein: CAWMAGVINTGELFF

D gene: TRBD1
V gene: TRBV7-8
clone size: .
CDR3 protein: CASSFIRDRVRNTEAFF

D gene: TRBD1
V gene: TRBV4-2
clone size: .
CDR3 protein: CASSQGQGESYEQYF

D gene: .
V gene: TRBV29-1
clone size: few
CDR3 protein: CSVVANEQFF

D gene: .
V gene: TRBV27
clone size: few
CDR3 protein: CASTASEYTGELFF

D gene: .
V gene: TRBV5-1
clone size: .
CDR3 protein: CASSVGGGNNSPLHF

D gene: .
V gene: TRBV27
clone size: .
CDR3 protein: CASSPGRGADETQYF

D gene: .
V gene: TRBV7-9
clone size: few
CDR3 protein: CASSPNSANTGELFF

D gene: TRBD1
V gene: TRBV30
clone size: few
CDR3 protein: CAWGTGGQYGYTF

D gene: .
V gene: TRBV30
clone size: .
CDR3 protein: CAWSVQRGAGTDTQYF

D gene: TRBD2
V gene: TRBV11-2
clone size: few
CDR3 protein: CASLGGLETQYF

D gene: TRBD1
V gene: TRBV30
clone size: .
CDR3 protein: CASGQGARGNSPLHF

D gene: TRBD2
V gene: TRBV4-2
clone size: .
CDR3 protein: CASSSPRGGAYNEQFF

D gene: TRBD2
V gene: TRBV29-1
clone size: few
CDR3 protein: CSVFLGLAGEQYF

D gene: .
V gene: TRBV10-3
clone size: .
CDR3 protein: CATQGSYNSPLHF

D gene: .
V gene: TRBV2
clone size: once
CDR3 protein: CASSDRVIYTEAFF

D gene: .
V gene: TRBV25-1
clone size: .
CDR3 protein: CASSEGFSGYGYTF

D gene: .
V gene: TRBV25-1
clone size: .
CDR3 protein: CATSLGPTEAFF